The rows below give T cell receptor beta chains drawn from one sample of a study of T cell repertoires in ileal Crohn's disease. TCRdb keeps only in-frame clones here, not all; method: immunoSEQ multiplex PCR. The profile shows some 14,000 clones, roughly 79% of them singletons. Sequences were obtained from ileal tissue. The receptors shown here come from an adult with Crohn's disease. Both conserved end residues are part of each CDR3. The D gene is left open where the match is weak. Clone sizes are given selectively: once, few, many, or a class where the clone is expanded.

>TRBD1|-|TRBJ2-7|TRBV2
TGTGCCAGCAGTAGAACGGGACAGTCTATCGAGCAGTACTTC
CASSRTGQSIEQYF
>TRBD1|-|TRBJ1-2|TRBV6-5
TGTGCCAGCAGCTGGGACAGGGTCGGCTATGGCTACACCTTC
CASSWDRVGYGYTF
>-|-|TRBJ2-5|TRBV2
TGTGCCAGCAGTGTTGGCAGTAAAGAGACCCAGTACTTC
CASSVGSKETQYF
>-|-|TRBJ2-5|TRBV28
TGTGCCAGCAGTTTATACGACAACCAAGAGACCCAGTACTTC
CASSLYDNQETQYF
>-|-|TRBJ1-2|TRBV5-1
TGCGCCAGCAGCTTGGACACGGGCGCATATGGCTACACCTTC
CASSLDTGAYGYTF
>TRBD1|-|TRBJ2-2|TRBV5-6
TGTGCCAGCAGCTTGGGGGACAGGGACGCCGGGGAGCTGTTTTTT
CASSLGDRDAGELFF
>-|-|TRBJ2-1|TRBV7-9
TGTGCCAGCAGCTTAACAAAATCCCAGTACAATGAGCAGTTCTTC
CASSLTKSQYNEQFF
>TRBD2|-|TRBJ2-2|TRBV30
TGTGCCTGGAGTAGGTCTAGCGGGAGTGCCGGGGAGCTGTTTTTT
CAWSRSSGSAGELFF
>TRBD1|-|TRBJ1-1|TRBV19
TGTGCCAGTAGTGCCTCGCCGGGACAGGCCGAAGCTTTCTTT
CASSASPGQAEAFF
>-|few|TRBJ1-1|TRBV15
TGTGCCACCAGCAGAGATCAAGGTTTTGAAGCTTTCTTT
CATSRDQGFEAFF
>-|-|TRBJ1-4|TRBV27
TGTGCCAGCAGTCCCAGGGATGGGGAAAAACTGTTTTTT
CASSPRDGEKLFF
>-|-|TRBJ1-1|TRBV2
TGTGCCAGCACTTCCCAGGGGAACACTGAAGCTTTCTTT
CASTSQGNTEAFF
>-|once|TRBJ1-6|TRBV30
TGTGCCGCCGGGAAGAATTCACCCCTCCACTTT
CAAGKNSPLHF
>TRBD2|-|TRBJ2-7|TRBV28
TGTGCCAGCAGTTCCCCAGCGGGAGCCGAAGAGCAGTACTTC
CASSSPAGAEEQYF
>-|few|TRBJ2-5|TRBV7-6
TGTGCCAGCAGCCTGACACAGAATATCGGCAGTGAAGAGACCCAGTACTTC
CASSLTQNIGSEETQYF
>-|-|TRBJ2-4|TRBV5-6
TGTGCCAGCAGCGCTGGGTTTTGGAACATTCAGTACTTC
CASSAGFWNIQYF
>-|-|TRBJ2-2|TRBV6-1
TGTGCCAGCAGTGCGGAGGGGAGGACCGGGGAGCTGTTTTTT
CASSAEGRTGELFF
>-|-|TRBJ1-1|TRBV2
TGTGCCAGCAGTAGAACAGGGCTACTTACTGAAGCTTTCTTT
CASSRTGLLTEAFF
>TRBD2|-|TRBJ2-1|TRBV28
TGTGCCAGCAGTTTGTGGCGGGAGCCGGGAGACGCCAGCTCCTACAATGAGCAGTTCTTC
CASSLWREPGDASSYNEQFF
>-|-|TRBJ1-5|TRBV7-2
TGTGCCAGCAGCTTAGGGCCATCGGCGTACAATCAGCCCCAGCATTTT
CASSLGPSAYNQPQHF
>-|-|TRBJ2-2|TRBV5-8
TGTGCCAGCAGCTTATCGGTTAGCGGTCTCACCGGGGAGCTGTTTTTT
CASSLSVSGLTGELFF
>TRBD1|-|TRBJ1-4|TRBV27
TGTGCCAGCAGTTTATCGGACACAGGGGGGGAAAAACTGTTTTTT
CASSLSDTGGEKLFF
>TRBD2|-|TRBJ2-3|TRBV4-1
TGCGCCAGCAGCCAGATGACTAGCGGGGCAGATACGCAGTATTTT
CASSQMTSGADTQYF
>-|-|TRBJ1-2|TRBV5-4
TGTGCCAGCAGCTTGGCCAGGGGTACTAACTATGGCTACACCTTC
CASSLARGTNYGYTF
>-|-|TRBJ2-1|TRBV7-3
TGTGCCAGCAGCGCCTCAGGGGCCCCTGTGAATGAGCAGTTCTTC
CASSASGAPVNEQFF
>TRBD2|-|TRBJ2-5|TRBV5-1
TGCGCCAGCAGCGCCGGGACTAGCGGGGGGCGGGAGACCCAGTACTTC
CASSAGTSGGRETQYF
>-|-|TRBJ2-2|TRBV7-9
TGTGCCAGCAGCTTAGTTACGGGGCCGAACACCGGGGAGCTGTTTTTT
CASSLVTGPNTGELFF
>-|once|TRBJ1-1|TRBV7-2
TGTGCCAGCAGTTCACAGGCTGGCACTGAAGCTTTCTTT
CASSSQAGTEAFF
>TRBD2|few|TRBJ2-1|TRBV9
TGTGCCAGCAGCCAGACTAGCGGGAGTTACAATGAGCAGTTCTTC
CASSQTSGSYNEQFF
>-|-|TRBJ2-7|TRBV28
TGTGCCAGCAGTACGGTCCGGGAGTACGAGCAGTACTTC
CASSTVREYEQYF
>-|-|TRBJ1-2|TRBV2
TGTGCCAGCAGTGAATCAGGGGCCGGCTACACCTTC
CASSESGAGYTF
>TRBD2|-|TRBJ2-1|TRBV10-2
TGCGCCAGCGGGAGGGGTGAGCAGTTCTTC
CASGRGEQFF
>-|-|TRBJ2-5|TRBV5-1
TGCGCCAGCAGCTTGGCGGCAGGGAAACAAGAGACCCAGTACTTC
CASSLAAGKQETQYF
>TRBD2|-|TRBJ2-7|TRBV5-4
TGTGCCAGCAGCATCGGGACTAGCGGGAGTAATTACGAGCAGTACTTC
CASSIGTSGSNYEQYF
>TRBD2|-|TRBJ2-7|TRBV7-9
TGTGCCAGCAGCTCTTGGACTAGCGGGCTCTCCTACGAGCAGTACTTC
CASSSWTSGLSYEQYF
>TRBD2|once|TRBJ2-7|TRBV4-1
TGCGCCAGCAGCCAAGATGGGACTAGTCGCGAGCAGTACTTC
CASSQDGTSREQYF
>-|-|TRBJ2-7|TRBV25-1
TGTGCCAGCACCCAAGGGGCCATTTACGAGCAGTACTTC
CASTQGAIYEQYF
>-|-|TRBJ1-4|TRBV30
TGTGCCTGGAGTAAGGCAGGGAGAAATGAAAAACTGTTTTTT
CAWSKAGRNEKLFF
>-|-|TRBJ1-2|TRBV5-6
TGTGCCAGCAGCTTTAGAGGGTATGGCTACACCTTC
CASSFRGYGYTF
>-|-|TRBJ2-7|TRBV5-1
TGCGCCAGCAGCTTAGGCAGGGCGTCCTACGAGCAGTACTTC
CASSLGRASYEQYF
>-|-|TRBJ1-1|TRBV9
TGTGCCAGCAGCGTAGACGGAGGAAAGGGGCACACTGAAGCTTTCTTT
CASSVDGGKGHTEAFF
>TRBD1|-|TRBJ1-1|TRBV6-6
TGTGCCAGCAGTGTGGGACAGAAGAACACTGAAGCTTTCTTT
CASSVGQKNTEAFF
>-|-|TRBJ2-3|TRBV29-1
TGCAGCGGAAGGGACAGCACAGATACGCAGTATTTT
CSGRDSTDTQYF
>TRBD1|-|TRBJ2-2|TRBV7-8
TGTGCCAGCAGCTTCGGGACAGGGAGGGCCGGGGAGCTGTTTTTT
CASSFGTGRAGELFF
>TRBD1|-|TRBJ2-1|TRBV19
TGTGCCAGTTCCCGACAGGGCTCCTACAATGAGCAGTTCTTC
CASSRQGSYNEQFF
>TRBD2|-|TRBJ2-2|TRBV19
TGTGCCAGCATGGGCCTAGCGGGAGTGGGGACCGGGGAGCTGTTTTTT
CASMGLAGVGTGELFF
>-|-|TRBJ1-1|TRBV9
TGTGCCAGCAGCGTAGGGACGGGCGGCACTGAAGCTTTCTTT
CASSVGTGGTEAFF
>-|-|TRBJ1-4|TRBV30
TGTGCCTGGAGTGTGATGGGAGTCGCGAGTGAAAAACTGTTTTTT
CAWSVMGVASEKLFF